This T cell receptor (beta chain) was identified during a study of blood T cell repertoires in COVID-19. On the study more broadly: PBMCs, B-cell-depleted T cells, or T cells were the source of the cDNA or gDNA that made up the material.

Clones were read by immunoSEQ multiplex PCR, and TCRdb kept only the in-frame ones, dropping some. There are roughly 200,000 clones in the sample; about 88% occur only once, and roughly 6% lies in the top ten. The CDR3 is made up of 14 amino acids. CDR1 and CDR2 (germline): MNHEY, SVGAGI. V was shortened by 2 bases and J by 3 bases, with 8 bases between the two germline ends. The material sequenced was peripheral blood. The rearrangement joins TRBV6-5 to TRBJ1-5; unclear D gene. The TCR originated in a middle-aged woman who had recovered from COVID-19. CDR3 amino acids: CASSYPGDNQPQHF. In DNA form, the CDR3 reads TGTGCCAGCAGTTACCCCGGGGACAATCAGCCCCAGCATTTT.